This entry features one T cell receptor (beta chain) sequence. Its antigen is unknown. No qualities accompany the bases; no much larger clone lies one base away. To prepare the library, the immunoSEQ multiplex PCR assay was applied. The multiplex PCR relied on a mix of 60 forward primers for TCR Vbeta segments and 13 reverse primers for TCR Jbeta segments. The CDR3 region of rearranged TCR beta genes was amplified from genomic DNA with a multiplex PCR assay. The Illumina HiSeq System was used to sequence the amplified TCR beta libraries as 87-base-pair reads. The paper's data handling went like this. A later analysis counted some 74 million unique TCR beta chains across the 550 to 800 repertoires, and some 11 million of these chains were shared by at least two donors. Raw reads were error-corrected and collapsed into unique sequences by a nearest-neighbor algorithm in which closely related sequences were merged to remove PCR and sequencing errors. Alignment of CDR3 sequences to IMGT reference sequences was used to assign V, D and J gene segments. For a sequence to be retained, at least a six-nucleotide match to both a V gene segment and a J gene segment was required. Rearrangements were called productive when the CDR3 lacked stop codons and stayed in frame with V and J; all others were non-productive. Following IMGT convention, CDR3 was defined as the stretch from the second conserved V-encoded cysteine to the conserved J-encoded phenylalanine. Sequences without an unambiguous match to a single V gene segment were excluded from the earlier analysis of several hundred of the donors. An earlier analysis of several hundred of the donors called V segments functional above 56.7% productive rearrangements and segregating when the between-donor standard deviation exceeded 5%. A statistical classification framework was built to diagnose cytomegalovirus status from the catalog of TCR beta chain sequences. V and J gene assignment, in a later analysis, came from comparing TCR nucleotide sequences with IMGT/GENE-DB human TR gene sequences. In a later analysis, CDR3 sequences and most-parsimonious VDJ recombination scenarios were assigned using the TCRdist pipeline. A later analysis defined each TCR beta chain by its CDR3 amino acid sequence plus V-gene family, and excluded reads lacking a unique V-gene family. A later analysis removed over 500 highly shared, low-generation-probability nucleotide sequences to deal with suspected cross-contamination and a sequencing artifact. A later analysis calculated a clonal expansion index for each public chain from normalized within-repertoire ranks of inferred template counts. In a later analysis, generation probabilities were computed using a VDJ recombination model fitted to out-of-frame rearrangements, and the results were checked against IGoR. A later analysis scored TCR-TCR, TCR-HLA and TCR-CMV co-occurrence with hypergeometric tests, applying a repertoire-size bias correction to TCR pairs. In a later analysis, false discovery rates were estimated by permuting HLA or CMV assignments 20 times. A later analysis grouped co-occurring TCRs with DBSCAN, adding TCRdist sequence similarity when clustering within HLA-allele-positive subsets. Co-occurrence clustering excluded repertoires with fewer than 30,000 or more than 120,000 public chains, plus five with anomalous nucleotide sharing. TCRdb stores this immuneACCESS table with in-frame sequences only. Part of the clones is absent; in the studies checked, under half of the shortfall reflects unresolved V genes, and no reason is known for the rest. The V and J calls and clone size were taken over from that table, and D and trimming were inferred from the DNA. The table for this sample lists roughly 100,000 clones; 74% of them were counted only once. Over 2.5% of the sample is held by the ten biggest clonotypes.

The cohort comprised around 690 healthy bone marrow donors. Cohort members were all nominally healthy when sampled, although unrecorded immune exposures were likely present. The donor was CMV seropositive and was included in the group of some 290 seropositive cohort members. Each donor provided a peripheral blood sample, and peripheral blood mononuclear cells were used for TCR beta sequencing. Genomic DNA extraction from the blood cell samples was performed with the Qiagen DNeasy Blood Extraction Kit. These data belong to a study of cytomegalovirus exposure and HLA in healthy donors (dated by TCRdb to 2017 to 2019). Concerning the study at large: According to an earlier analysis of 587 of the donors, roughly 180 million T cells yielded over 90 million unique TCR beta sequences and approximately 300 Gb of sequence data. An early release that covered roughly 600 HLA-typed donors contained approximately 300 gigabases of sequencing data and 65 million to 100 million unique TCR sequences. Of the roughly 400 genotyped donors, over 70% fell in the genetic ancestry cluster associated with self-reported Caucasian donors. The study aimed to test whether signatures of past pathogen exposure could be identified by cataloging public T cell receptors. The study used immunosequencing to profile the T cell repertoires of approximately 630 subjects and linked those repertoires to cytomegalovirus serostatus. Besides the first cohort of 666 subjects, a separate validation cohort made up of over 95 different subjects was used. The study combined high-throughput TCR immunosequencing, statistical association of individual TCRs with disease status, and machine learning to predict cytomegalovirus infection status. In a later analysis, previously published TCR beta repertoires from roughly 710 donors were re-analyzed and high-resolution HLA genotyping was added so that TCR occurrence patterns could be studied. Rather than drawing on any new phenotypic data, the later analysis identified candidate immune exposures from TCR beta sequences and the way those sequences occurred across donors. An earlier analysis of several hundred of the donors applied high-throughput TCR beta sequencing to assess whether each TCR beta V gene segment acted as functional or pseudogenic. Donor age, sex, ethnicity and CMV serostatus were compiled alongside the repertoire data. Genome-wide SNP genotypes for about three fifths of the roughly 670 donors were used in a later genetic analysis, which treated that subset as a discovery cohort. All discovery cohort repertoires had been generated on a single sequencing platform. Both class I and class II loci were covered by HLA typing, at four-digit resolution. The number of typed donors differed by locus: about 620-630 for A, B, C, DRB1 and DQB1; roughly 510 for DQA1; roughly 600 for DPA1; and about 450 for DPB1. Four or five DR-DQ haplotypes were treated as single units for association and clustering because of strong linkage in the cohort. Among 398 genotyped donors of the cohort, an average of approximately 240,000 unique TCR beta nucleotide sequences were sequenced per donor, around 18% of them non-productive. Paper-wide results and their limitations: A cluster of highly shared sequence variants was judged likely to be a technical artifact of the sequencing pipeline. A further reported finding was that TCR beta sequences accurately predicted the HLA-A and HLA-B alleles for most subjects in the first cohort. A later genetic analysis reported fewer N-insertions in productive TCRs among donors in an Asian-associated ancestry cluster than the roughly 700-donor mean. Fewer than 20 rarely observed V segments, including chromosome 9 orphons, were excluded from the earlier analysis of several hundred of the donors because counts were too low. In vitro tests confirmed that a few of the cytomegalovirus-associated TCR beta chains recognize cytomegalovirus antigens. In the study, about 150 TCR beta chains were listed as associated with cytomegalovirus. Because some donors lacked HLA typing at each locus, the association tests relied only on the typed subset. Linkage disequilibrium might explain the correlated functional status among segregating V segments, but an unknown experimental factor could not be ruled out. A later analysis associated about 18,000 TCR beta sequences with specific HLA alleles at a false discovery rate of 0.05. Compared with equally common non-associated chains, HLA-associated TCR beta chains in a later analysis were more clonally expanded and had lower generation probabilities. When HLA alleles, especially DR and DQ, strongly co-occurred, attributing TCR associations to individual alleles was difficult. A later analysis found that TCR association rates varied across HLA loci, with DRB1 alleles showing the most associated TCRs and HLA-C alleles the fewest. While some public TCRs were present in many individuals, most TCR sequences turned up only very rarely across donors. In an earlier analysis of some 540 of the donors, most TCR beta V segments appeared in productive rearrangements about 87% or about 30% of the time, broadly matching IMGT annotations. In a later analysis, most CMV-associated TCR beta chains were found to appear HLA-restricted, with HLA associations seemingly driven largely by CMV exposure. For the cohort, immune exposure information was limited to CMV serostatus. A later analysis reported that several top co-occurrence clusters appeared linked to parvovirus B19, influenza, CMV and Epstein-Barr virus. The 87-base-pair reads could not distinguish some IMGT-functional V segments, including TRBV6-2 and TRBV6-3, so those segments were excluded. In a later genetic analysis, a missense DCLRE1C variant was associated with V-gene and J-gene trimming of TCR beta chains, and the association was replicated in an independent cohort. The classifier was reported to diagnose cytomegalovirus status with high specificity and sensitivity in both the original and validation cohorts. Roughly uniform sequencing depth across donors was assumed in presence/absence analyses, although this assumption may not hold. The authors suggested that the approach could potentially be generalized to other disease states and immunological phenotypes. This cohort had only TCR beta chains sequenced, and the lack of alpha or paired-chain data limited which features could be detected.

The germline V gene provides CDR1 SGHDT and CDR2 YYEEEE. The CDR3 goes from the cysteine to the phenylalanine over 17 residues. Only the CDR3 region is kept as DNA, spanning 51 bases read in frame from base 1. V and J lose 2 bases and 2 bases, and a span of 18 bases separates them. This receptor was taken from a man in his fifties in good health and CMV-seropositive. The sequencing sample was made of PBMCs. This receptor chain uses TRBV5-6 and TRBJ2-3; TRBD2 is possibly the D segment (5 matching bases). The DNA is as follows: TGTGCCAGCAGCTTCGAGGTTCAGCGGAGACTCACAGATACGCAGTATTTT. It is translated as CASSFEVQRRLTDTQYF.